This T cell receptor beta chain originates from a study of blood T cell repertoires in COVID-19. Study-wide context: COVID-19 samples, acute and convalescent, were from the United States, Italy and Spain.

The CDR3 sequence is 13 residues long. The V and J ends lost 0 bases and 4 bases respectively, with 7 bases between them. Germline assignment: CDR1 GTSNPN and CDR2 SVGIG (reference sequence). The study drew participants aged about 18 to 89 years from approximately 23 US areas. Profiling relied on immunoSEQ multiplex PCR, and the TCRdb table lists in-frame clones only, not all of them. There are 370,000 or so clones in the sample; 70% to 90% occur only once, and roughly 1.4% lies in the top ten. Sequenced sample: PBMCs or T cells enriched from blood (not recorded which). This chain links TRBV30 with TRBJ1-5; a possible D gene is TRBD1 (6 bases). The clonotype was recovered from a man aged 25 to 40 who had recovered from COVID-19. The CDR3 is CAWSVGQNQPQHF. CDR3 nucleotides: TGTGCCTGGAGTGTAGGACAGAATCAGCCCCAGCATTTT.